A single T cell receptor beta chain is shown here with its context. Trimming cost V 3 bases and J 4 bases, with 7 bases left between them. The germline CDR1 and CDR2 sequences are PRHDT and FYEKMQ (reference sequence). This CDR3 contains 12 residues. CD45RO/CCR7/CD25/CD127/CD95/CD27 sorting isolated CD4+ naive, central memory, regulatory and stem cell-like memory cells. Sorted populations were all over 95% pure. The entry originates in a study of beta chain features in type 1 diabetes. For the study at large: In all, 107,917,701 sorted cells from all samples were analyzed.

The whole isolated RNA underwent reverse transcription, so sequencing captured expressed TCRB transcripts. Only in-frame clones appear in the TCRdb table, and some are missing; sequencing was by immunoSEQ multiplex PCR. The sample has under 900,000 clones, about a sixth seen once; the top ten hold 0.02% to 0.025%. The V and J genes are TRBV13 and TRBJ2-7, with D uncertain. The sample was naive CD4+ T cells from blood. The clonotype was recovered from a woman younger than 30 in good health. The CDR3 DNA sequence: TGTGCCAGCAGCTTGGGCGTTTACGAGCAGTACTTC. It codes for CASSLGVYEQYF. Complete variable domain (other parts from reference TRBV13 and TRBJ2-7): AAGVIQSPRHLIKEKRETATLKCYPIPRHDTVYWYQQGPGQDPQFLISFYEKMQSDKGSIPDRFSAQQFSDYHSELNMSSLELGDSALYFCASSLGVYEQYFGPGTRLTVT.